The entry that follows covers one TCR beta chain sequence. Which antigen it targets is not known. This may be a read error, as it is one base from a much larger clone. For repertoire sequencing, the TCR beta CDR3 regions were amplified from RNA transcripts. The first round was an RT-PCR using HTBI primers with the Qiagen OneStep RT-PCR kit, and this first round was followed by a second-round multiplex PCR, then size selection and purification. Libraries were sequenced paired-end with 100 bp reads on an Illumina HiSeq2000. For the original study's pipeline: SOAPnuke was used to process the reads, removing any read that contained adapters or uncalled bases, had a mean Phred below 15, or lacked an exact match to the constant primer or identifier. COPE v1.2.5 was used to merge high-quality paired reads. Each unique nucleotide sequence was treated as a clonotype, and MiTCR v1.1 was used to align the clonotypes to the IMGT TRB V, D and J references. The analysis was limited to V-J combinations with a frequency above 0.0001, which together covered over 99% of the repertoires. For each V-J combination, a TCR clonal expansion and chaos score was defined as the ratio of F50 clonal expansion to chaos observed in the TCRdist matrix. Features were reduced by Welch's t-statistics and random forest to over ten V-J combinations, which fed a naive Bayes classifier. Thyroid-blood repertoire similarity was quantified with the Morisita-Horn index. TCRdb redid the processing of the public reads, applying fastp at Q25 and MiXCR, and retained in-frame beta chains. Identical CDR3 proteins give one entry, which carries the most common genes and DNA. The V and J calls come from TCRdb's annotation, not from the publication. In this sample the table shows 200,000 to 250,000 distinct CDR3 sequences, about 32% of which occur a single time. About 8.2% of the sample is taken by the ten largest.

Patients with ophthalmopathy had moderately to severely active disease, with a Clinical Activity Score of 3 or more, a NOSPECS grade of 4 or more, and a disease duration of less than 3 months. Anyone with other autoimmune diseases, uncontrolled infections, pregnancy or lactation was excluded from the study. Diagnosis relied on clinical symptoms, serum thyroxine, TRAb, thyroid ultrasound and orbital computed tomography. PBMCs were isolated from approximately 10 ml of fresh peripheral blood by Ficoll-Paque density gradient centrifugation. Total RNA was extracted using Trizol reagent, and RNA quality was checked on an Agilent 2100 Bioanalyzer. These data come from a study of Graves' ophthalmopathy and Graves' hyperthyroidism listed by TCRdb under 2018. For the wider study: Peripheral blood was collected at initial diagnosis, prior to any treatment. To tell Graves' ophthalmopathy apart from Graves' hyperthyroidism, and to predict which patients would progress to ophthalmopathy, the study relied on TCR beta repertoire signatures. In over 5 hyperthyroidism patients, the T-cell repertoire of thyroid tissue was compared with the T-cell repertoire of blood. To explore V-J signatures that distinguish ophthalmopathy from hyperthyroidism, a discovery set of 100 patients was enrolled, made up of 40 to 45 with ophthalmopathy and 57 with stable hyperthyroidism. The independent validation cohort included some 19 hyperthyroidism patients plus 17 patients who later progressed from hyperthyroidism to ophthalmopathy. Following sampling, methimazole starting at 30 mg daily was administered to hyperthyroidism patients, and high-dose intravenous methylprednisolone was administered to ophthalmopathy patients. The 100 discovery patients were randomly split 7:3 into training and test sets. In total, 135 blood samples were TCR-sequenced: 40 to 45 ophthalmopathy, around 75 hyperthyroidism and roughly 17 hyperthyroidism-to-ophthalmopathy patients. What the work shows at the level of the full study, not this receptor alone: In cross-validation, the 13-signature model distinguished ophthalmopathy from stable hyperthyroidism with nearly 90% sensitivity and approximately 81% specificity, and in the test set the corresponding values were approximately 80% and 75%. No statistical method was used to set the sample size in advance, and the investigators knew which group each participant was assigned to. Among expanded thyroid clonotypes with frequency above 0.001, most also showed up in blood, which suggests that blood repertoires may reflect the thyroid immune response. In validation, the model predicted ophthalmopathy progression with more than 55% sensitivity and about 73% specificity; eleven to twelve predicted patients were CT-confirmed with GO in a median of about 6.1 months.

Reading the germline V gene gives CDR1 MGHRA and CDR2 YSYEKL. The CDR3 contains 14 residues, cysteine and phenylalanine counted. The entry retains the CDR3 DNA only, 42 bases that are in frame from base 1. This clonotype was obtained from a man aged 50-59 years with Graves' ophthalmopathy. Donor details come from another sample of the same person, matched by shared clones. The sequence is built from TRBV4-1 and TRBJ2-5; the D gene is perhaps TRBD1, from 5 matching bases. The sample taken for sequencing was peripheral blood. The bases are TGCGCCAGCAGACAAGGACGCAGGGATGAGACCCAGTACTTC. Its translation is CASRQGRRDETQYF.